This T cell receptor (beta chain) is from a study of beta chain features in type 1 diabetes (dated by TCRdb to 2016 to 2019). As for the study more broadly: Mean age, gender distribution, total cell number and subset yield were not different between patients and healthy donors. In the study, recently diagnosed type 1 diabetes patients and matched healthy donors were compared on the TCRB repertoires of their sorted circulating CD4+ T cell subsets. Whereas all 28 donors provided naive and central memory subsets, regulatory and stem cell-like memory subsets were isolated from just 8 patients and roughly 8 healthy donors. Across all samples, fewer than 110,000,000 sorted cells were examined, and cell number per subset correlated strongly with RNA yield. Study-wide conclusions, independent of this receptor: Because small numbers of individuals were included in the HLA sub-analyses, any influence of HLA type on TCRB rearrangement was left unresolved. At VDJ recombination sites, patients with type 1 diabetes made fewer insertions and deleted more nucleotides, a pattern implying thymic rearrangement abnormalities. A moderate but significant shortening of TCRB CDR3 length was observed in type 1 diabetes patients in all four CD4+ subsets. Sequencing cDNA rather than genomic DNA could over-represent highly expressing activated cells, although activation and CD3 levels did not differ between groups. Naive, central memory and regulatory TCRB repertoires appeared to be more similar among patients than among healthy donors. Shorter templates might have been favored by PCR, but patient and control samples were amplified and corrected together, so both groups would have been affected equally by any skew.

Germline trimming: 0 bases from V, 3 bases from J; junction bases outside gene matches: 3. From its cysteine to its phenylalanine, the CDR3 spans 16 amino acids. Only the CDR3 region is kept as DNA, spanning 48 bases read in frame from base 1. The CDR1 and CDR2 encoded by the germline V gene are LGHNA and YSLEER. There are a few counts of this clone. This clone's antigen is unknown. No much larger clone exists at a distance of one base, and base qualities are not known. All of the isolated RNA was reverse transcribed with the High Capacity cDNA Reverse Transcription Kit, so expressed TCRB transcripts were sequenced. Deep immunoSEQ sequencing was performed on naive, central memory and regulatory T cell samples, with an average of roughly 3.6 million total reads per sample. After sorted cells were lysed in RLT buffer, RNA was extracted with DNase-treated RNeasy Micro or Mini kits, with the choice depending on cell number. To prevent cross-contamination, each cell subset was processed individually, whereas patient and healthy donor samples were processed jointly. TCRB sequences were amplified from cDNA with the immunoSEQ multiplex PCR, producing 87-bp fragments spanning the CDR3 region. Sequencing of the amplicons was done on the Illumina HiSeq platform. For the original study's pipeline: PCR bias was corrected computationally using synthetic template baselines, and reads within Hamming distance 2 were collapsed, with unmergeable singletons discarded. Reads were aligned against IMGT so that V, D and J genes, CDR3 length and insertions or deletions at six rearrangement sites could be assigned. Within each subset, clonotype counts were normalized to sorted cell number, after which true diversity and Gini coefficients were computed with the tcR R package. The overlap coefficient, calculated on TCRB nucleotide sequences, was used to measure repertoire sharing. Out-of-frame TCRB sequences from naive cells were analyzed to stand in for the pre-selection repertoire. The table comes from immuneACCESS by way of TCRdb, which keeps in-frame sequences with V and J called. Part of the clones is missing from these tables; in studies checked, under half for an unresolved V gene and the rest for unknown reasons. V, J and clone size were drawn from that table, and D and trimming were deduced from the DNA. For this sample there are 310,000 or so clones; more than 9.5% appear just once. Clones ranked in the top ten supply 0.015% of the sample.

A single peripheral blood draw of around 0.11 L on average was collected from each donor into heparinised tubes. A BD FACSAria II and a panel including CD45RO, CCR7, CD25, CD127, CD95 and CD27 were used to sort naive, central memory, regulatory and stem cell-like memory CD4+ T cells. Purity was above 98% for every sorted population. PBMCs were isolated right away by Lymphoprep density gradient centrifugation and were stained directly, without culture. Samples were stained and sorted in pairs, with one healthy donor and one patient per experiment, so that batch effects were minimized. This clonotype was obtained from a woman younger than 45 in good health. Specimen: naive CD4+ T cells from blood. The cell subset or site label corresponds to: true naive CD4+ T cells. Recombination connected TRBV4-3 to TRBJ2-1, with 9 bases in between that match TRBD2. The CDR3: CASSQDLAGNYNEQFF. The nucleotide sequence is given as TGCGCCAGCAGCCAAGATCTAGCGGGGAACTACAATGAGCAGTTCTTC.